Sequencing of this T cell receptor beta chain was carried out in a study of T-cell reconstitution after alpha-beta-depleted transplantation in children. Regarding the study as a whole: Certain patients had high TCRbeta diversity at day 60, and it came from recipient T cells and thymic progenitors that survived. Reported findings indicate that, about two months after transplant, alpha-beta T cells came from several hundred expanded clones, which were derived from non-depleted graft cells.

TCRbeta library preparation incorporated unique molecular identifiers. Via MiXCR, TCRdb re-called the PCR reads, giving one row per CDR3 protein. This sample yields about 250,000 distinct CDR3 sequences, of which roughly a quarter are seen a single time; roughly 5% belongs to the top ten. This clonotype showed up many times. Its antigen remains unknown. This TCR was recovered from a female patient aged 2-9 years who had a stem cell transplant for congenital amegakaryocytic thrombocytopenia, so the T cells may come from the graft donor. The starting material was PBMCs, mostly from graft donor cells, obtained 360 days after TCRalphabeta/CD19-depleted stem cell transplant.

CDR3 protein: CASTPEGVYNEQFF. DNA of the CDR3: TGTGCCAGCACCCCGGAGGGAGTCTACAATGAGCAGTTCTTC. The rearrangement joins TRBV12-3 or TRBV12-4 to TRBJ2-1, with TRBD2 as a possible D gene (6 bases). The CDR3 is 14 amino acids. The V end lost 7 bases, the J end lost 3 bases, and 13 bases lay between the germline ends.